A single T cell receptor (beta chain) is shown here with its context. There is no known antigen for this receptor. No much larger clone is present one base from it, and per-base qualities are unavailable. The receptor library was made with 5' RACE. The instrument was an Illumina HiSeq 2000. A universal primer binding site was added through template switching, and the final cDNA carried a unique molecular identifier so that TCR cDNA molecules could be counted accurately. Specific primers in the conserved constant-segment region were used to synthesize first-strand cDNA for TCR alpha and beta chains. To control for contamination, every cDNA library was double barcoded, receiving both a SMART-Mk sample barcode and Illumina barcodes. Two successive PCR steps introduced TruSeq adapter sequences along with Illumina sample barcodes. TCR alpha and beta cDNA libraries were sequenced on the Illumina HiSeq platform with custom primers. As for the authors' bioinformatics: MiGEC processed the raw reads to extract unique molecular identifiers, while MiXCR was used to determine the CDR3 positions. Recombination models were inferred per individual with the repgenHMM and IGoR tools using an EM algorithm. The tcR package in R was used for shared clonotype analysis, with sharing normalized by the product of cloneset sizes. To study raw recombination without the effects of thymic and clonal selection, out-of-frame nonproductive sequences were analyzed. TCRdb reran the public reads through fastp at Q25 and MiXCR, keeping productive beta chains. For every CDR3 protein sequence, its rows merge into one entry that carries the most common genes and DNA. TCRdb's processing, not the study's, gives the V and J calls here. This sample gives 520,000 or so distinct CDR3 sequences in total; 22% of them show up just once. The ten largest clones add up to around 0.9% of the sample.

Every donor was a healthy Caucasian. The twin cohort consisted of three pairs of female monozygotic twins, all aged roughly 18 to 30 years. Positive isolation kits from Invitrogen were used to isolate CD4+ and CD8+ T cell populations. These data originate in a study of identical twins (dated by TCRdb to about 2016). For context, the study as a whole: To test whether fetal clonotypes persist, the study used deep sequencing on TCR alpha and beta repertoires from monozygotic twins, unrelated adults of various ages, and cord blood. To rule out contamination, replicate twin experiments were performed at different times with different library preparation protocols.

Results and caveats for the whole study, not just this receptor: Recombination models systematically underestimated out-of-frame TCR alpha sharing in monozygotic twins but agreed with sharing between unrelated individuals. Compared with coincidental sharing between unrelated individuals, out-of-frame TCR alpha sequences shared between twins showed an excess of sequences with low generation probability. Invariant T cells such as MAIT and iNKT could partly confound zero-insertion analyses, although diverse VJ usage argued against such confounding for most clonotypes. Fewer insertions were carried by abundant cord blood beta clonotypes; a weaker similar trend was observed in young adult naive repertoires, while no such trend was observed in memory repertoires. Because the same donors could not be followed over many years, the conclusions depended on cross-sectional statistical analysis. In beta out-of-frame sequences, excess twin sharing was weaker, because having fewer shared sequences lowered the signal-to-noise ratio.

Trimming removed 6 bases from V and 6 bases from J, leaving 19 bases between the germline ends. CDR1 and CDR2 were assigned from the germline V gene (reference sequence) as SEHNR and FQNEAQ. The CDR3, cysteine through phenylalanine, is 15 amino acids long. The DNA shown is the 45-base CDR3, in frame from base 1. These records were also assigned to another study, of T cells expressing NK-cell markers. Reported in the second study: TCR beta-chain repertoires were profiled in sorted CD3+CD56+NKG2C+, CD3+CD56+NKG2C- and CD3+CD56-NKG2C+ T-cell subsets from about 8 donors. Of the eight sequenced donors, seven were found to be HCMV-seropositive and one was found to be HCMV-seronegative. To restrict sorting to alphabetaTCR-expressing T cells, an anti-gammadeltaTCR antibody was added in several experiments. For 6 or 7 donors, the dominant CD3+CD56+NKG2C+ clonotypes were among the top 10 CD8+ clonotypes and accounted for about 1.0-7.5% of CD8+ T cells. Those dominant clonotypes were again the most abundant among CD3+CD56-NKG2C+ cells in four donors, at 28.3-60.1%. Whether the expanded NKG2C-expressing T cell clones were specific for HCMV antigens was left unclear. Randomly selected healthy volunteers, three men and five women, were used as the eight sequenced donors. HCMV serostatus was determined by detecting HCMV-specific IgG in serum with a commercial ELISA kit. MIGEC was used to demultiplex reads and group the reads by UMI, and MiTCR was used to assemble and quantify clonotypes. To exclude erroneous sequences, only TCR cDNA sequences supported by at least two reads were retained. The tcR package was used for downstream repertoire analysis, with clonotypes matched between fractions based on CDR3 nucleotide sequence plus V segment. VDJmatch was used to annotate antigen specificity against VDJdb, with one amino acid substitution allowed in CDR3.

The chain is assembled from TRBV7-9 and TRBJ2-3; the D call is possibly TRBD1 or TRBD2, each sharing 5 bases. Material: CD4+ T cells sorted from blood. This receptor was taken from a woman between 18 and 29 years old in good health. The DNA sequence is given as TGTGCCAGCAGTTTCTTAGTGGGGACCTCGGATACGCAGTATTTT. Its translation is CASSFLVGTSDTQYF.